This T cell receptor (beta chain) was recorded in a study of radiation and T cells in renal cell carcinoma. This table comes from immunoSEQ multiplex PCR, and its TCRdb copy is limited to in-frame clones, with some not included. The sample yields 95,000 to 150,000 clones, roughly four fifths seen once. Broader study findings: In blood, top tumor clones expanded by 2 weeks, shrinking by 4.

Trimming removed 7 bases from V and 6 bases from J, with 19 bases in between. Germline CDR1 MNHNY, CDR2 SVGAGI (reference sequence). This CDR3 is built from 15 residues. Turning to this clone: Antigen specificity is unknown.

Documented time point: blood 2 weeks post-SBRT. The sample's treatment: 15 Gy SBRT to primary tumor, nephrectomy 4 weeks later. The chain couples TRBV6-6 to TRBJ1-5, with D unresolved. The specimen was blood, collected from a patient whose treatment included radiotherapy and nephrectomy. The origin of this receptor is a man aged 50-59 years with renal cell carcinoma. CDR3 DNA: TGTGCCAGCACCTTAAATTCGGGCGGAGGTCAGCCCCAGCATTTT. Residues: CASTLNSGGGQPQHF.